These 31 T cell receptor beta chains share one sample of origin, sequenced in a study of siplizumab effects on memory and regulatory T cells. Only in-frame clones appear in the TCRdb table, and some are missing; sequencing was by immunoSEQ multiplex PCR. The table records 100,000 or so clones, roughly 90% of them present only once. What was sequenced was CD4+ T cells sorted from blood. These receptors were obtained from a human donor in good health.

The V call is TRBV6-5, the J call TRBJ2-3; TRBD2 aligns across 8 bases. The CDR3 runs to 15 residues. Germline CDR1 and CDR2: MNHEY and SVGAGI. Trimming cost V 8 bases and J 3 bases; bases outside gene matches: 10. CDR3 bases: TGTGCCAGCCGAAGGACTAGCTTTTCGACAGATACGCAGTATTTT. Translated, it gives CASRRTSFSTDTQYF.

The V gene is TRBV18, the J gene TRBJ2-5; TRBD2 might be the D (6 bases). The J call may be mistaken, given a closer DNA end match to TRBJ2-7. From germline, CDR1 is KGHSH and CDR2 LQKENI. This CDR3 spans 13 amino acids. Here the CDR3 DNA reads TGTGCCAGCTCACCTCCGGGGGAGCACGAGCAGTACTTC. Translating gives CASSPPGEHEQYF.

J is TRBJ1-2 and V is TRBV5-5; maybe TRBD1 (6 bases). Germline CDR1 reads SGHKS; CDR2 reads YYEKEE (reference sequence). Trimming removed 4 bases from V and 8 bases from J, with 18 bases in between. The CDR3 is 14 residues long. The CDR3 protein is CASSRTTGNQGYTF. CDR3 sequence (DNA): TGTGCCAGCAGCCGCACGACAGGAAACCAAGGCTACACCTTC.

The gene calls are TRBV27 and TRBJ2-3; D may be TRBD1 or TRBD2 (5 bases each). Deletions cut 7 bases from V and 3 bases from J, with 20 bases between. Germline CDR1 is MNHEY and CDR2 is SMNVEV (reference sequence). CDR3 length: 16 residues. The CDR3 here is CASNPDFKGQTDTQYF. CDR3 in DNA: TGTGCCAGCAATCCGGACTTTAAGGGGCAGACAGATACGCAGTATTTT.

The chain carries TRBV28 and TRBJ1-1, with a possible D match to TRBD1 (6 bases). The length of the CDR3 is 14 residues. From germline, CDR1 is MDHEN and CDR2 SYDVKM. Trimming shortened V by 5 bases and J by 2 bases, and 12 bases separated the two germline ends. The DNA of the CDR3 is TGTGCCAGCAGTGATCAGGGGCCCAACACTGAAGCTTTCTTT. Its translation: CASSDQGPNTEAFF.

The chain uses TRBV11-3 and TRBJ2-3; D possibly corresponds to TRBD1 (5 bases). Trimming pared 5 bases from V and 1 base from J, leaving 13 bases between. The germline V gene has CDR1 SGHNT and CDR2 YENEEA. The CDR3 extends over 15 amino acids. The CDR3 DNA follows: TGTGCCAGCAGCCCCCTAGGCAGGGGCACAGATACGCAGTATTTT. Its translation: CASSPLGRGTDTQYF.

V usage is TRBV5-4 and J usage is TRBJ2-1, with TRBD2 matching 13 bases. CDR1 and CDR2 (germline): SGHNT, YYREEE (reference sequence). This CDR3 is built from 16 residues. V gave up 4 bases and J gave up 1 base; unmatched junction bases: 2. In nucleotides, the CDR3 is TGTGCCAGCAGCGGGACTAGCGGGGCATCCTACAATGAGCAGTTCTTC. The encoded protein is CASSGTSGASYNEQFF.

J is TRBJ2-1 and V is TRBV11-3; D unclear. This CDR3 is 12 amino acids long. The germline V and J ends were trimmed by 5 bases and 2 bases, with 4 bases remaining between them. CDR1 is SGHNT and CDR2 is YENEEA in the germline V gene. The CDR3 DNA reads TGTGCCAGCAGCAACGCCTACAATGAGCAGTTCTTC. Its translation is CASSNAYNEQFF.

In its sample, this clone was seen a few times. The chain has TRBV18 and TRBJ1-3; tentative D call: TRBD1 (5 bases). V was shortened by 0 bases and J by 1 base, with 7 bases between the two germline ends. CDR1 and CDR2 from the germline V gene are KGHSH and LQKENI. This CDR3 has 15 amino acids. Written as DNA, the CDR3 is TGTGCCAGCTCACCACCGACAGCGTCTGGAAACACCATATATTTT. Translating gives CASSPPTASGNTIYF.

This clone was detected once. The V call is TRBV29-1, the J call TRBJ1-1, with 9 bases that match TRBD1. With 6 bases clipped from V and 5 bases from J, the junction kept 7 bases outside the gene matches. Germline-derived CDR1 and CDR2 are SQVTM and ANQGSEA. The CDR3 covers 13 residues. Here the CDR3 reads CSVAQGAWTEAFF. The CDR3 region has the DNA TGCAGCGTGGCACAGGGGGCTTGGACTGAAGCTTTCTTT.

The rearrangement links TRBV12-5 to TRBJ2-3; 11 nucleotides line up with TRBD2. The CDR3 runs to 14 residues. Germline CDR1 and CDR2: LGHNT and FRNRAP. Germline trimming cut 5 bases from V and 5 bases from J; bases unmatched to any gene: 3. The CDR3 bases are TGTGCTAGTGGTCCAGGGACTAGCGGAGATACGCAGTATTTT. This encodes CASGPGTSGDTQYF.

This chain uses TRBV28 with TRBJ1-5; D is possibly TRBD1 (6 bases). The CDR3 covers 13 residues. Germline CDR1 reads MDHEN; CDR2 reads SYDVKM. The V and J ends lost 6 bases and 4 bases respectively, with 10 bases between them. DNA for the CDR3: TGTGCCAGCAGAACAGGGTGGAATCAGCCCCAGCATTTT. Its protein product is CASRTGWNQPQHF.

The chain combines TRBV18 with TRBJ1-5, with D possibly being TRBD1 (6 bases). The V gene lost 6 bases and the J gene lost 6 bases, with 18 bases spanning the gap. This CDR3 is built from 15 residues. Germline V lookup: CDR1 KGHSH, CDR2 LQKENI. The CDR3 reads CASSRGQLVSQPQHF. Here the CDR3 DNA reads TGTGCCAGCTCCCGTGGACAGCTCGTCTCTCAGCCCCAGCATTTT. Combining the CDR3 with reference TRBV18 and TRBJ1-5 gives the whole variable domain NAGVMQNPRHLVRRRGQEARLRCSPMKGHSHVYWYRQLPEEGLKFMVYLQKENIIDESGMPKERFSAEFPKEGPSILRIQQVVRGDSAAYFCASSRGQLVSQPQHFGDGTRLSIL.

About this clone itself: Mismatch with germline at one junction end may stem from a read error. CDR3 sequence reads: CASNIPGLQNTGELFF. The CDR3 nucleotides read TGTGCCAGTAATATACCGGGACTTCAGAACACCGGGGAGCTGTTTTTT. The chain couples TRBV19 to TRBJ2-2; possible D gene TRBD2, 6 bases. Germline V lookup: CDR1 LNHDA, CDR2 SQIVND (reference sequence). CDR3 length equals 16 residues. Based on the CDR3 plus reference TRBV19 and TRBJ2-2, the full variable domain is DGGITQSPKYLFRKEGQNVTLSCEQNLNHDAMYWYRQDPGQGLRLIYYSQIVNDFQKGDIAEGYSVSREKKESFPLTVTSAQKNPTAFYLCASNIPGLQNTGELFFGEGSRLTVL.

The chain couples TRBV19 to TRBJ1-1, with a possible D match to TRBD1 (6 bases). Trimming removed 5 bases from V and 11 bases from J, with 24 bases in between. Germline CDR1 reads LNHDA; CDR2 reads SQIVND (reference sequence). The CDR3 is 15 residues long. The CDR3 region has the DNA TGTGCCAGTAGTCTTACAGGGACCGGTTTGAATGAGGCTTTCTTT. Protein sequence: CASSLTGTGLNEAFF.

The CDR3 sequence is CASSFVTGTRGGYTF. The CDR3 region has the DNA TGTGCCAGCAGTTTTGTTACCGGGACACGGGGAGGCTACACCTTC. This rearrangement joins TRBV28 to TRBJ1-2; tentative D call: TRBD1 (6 bases). Germline CDR1 MDHEN, CDR2 SYDVKM. V lost 3 bases, J lost 8 bases, and 19 bases lay in between. The length of the CDR3 is 15 residues.

The chain links TRBV11-2 to TRBJ2-3, with 9 nucleotides matching TRBD1. Trimming cost V 8 bases and J 4 bases; bases outside gene matches: 4. The germline gives CDR1 SGHAT, CDR2 FQNNGV. CDR3 length: 13 residues. This chain's CDR3 is CASGTGWSDTQYF. CDR3 coding DNA: TGTGCCAGCGGGACAGGGTGGTCAGATACGCAGTATTTT.

This chain uses TRBV28 with TRBJ2-7; TRBD2 agrees at 11 bases. This CDR3 comprises 15 residues. With 2 bases clipped from V and 4 bases from J, the junction kept 4 bases outside the gene matches. Germline V gene data show CDR1 as MDHEN and CDR2 as SYDVKM. The CDR3 loop is CASSLILAGGYEQYF. DNA for the CDR3: TGTGCCAGCAGTTTAATTCTAGCGGGAGGTTACGAGCAGTACTTC.

The chain employs TRBV11-3 and TRBJ2-7; TRBD2 is a possible D gene (6 bases). Germline V gene sequence: CDR1 SGHNT, CDR2 YENEEA. The V gene lost 3 bases and the J gene lost 8 bases, with 8 bases spanning the gap. CDR3 size: 11 residues. DNA of the CDR3: TGTGCCAGCAGCTTGGAGGGGAAGCAGTACTTC. It encodes CASSLEGKQYF.

The J gene is TRBJ1-1, the V gene TRBV5-1, with a tentative D call TRBD1 (5 bases). Germline assignment: CDR1 SGHRS and CDR2 YFSETQ. This CDR3 is built from 15 residues. With 0 bases removed from V and 8 bases from J, the gap between germline ends came to 17 bases. CDR3 coding DNA: TGCGCCAGCAGCTTGGCCTTCGGCAGGGCACTAGAAGCTTTCTTT. It codes for CASSLAFGRALEAFF. Variable domain in full (rest from reference TRBV5-1 and TRBJ1-1): KAGVTQTPRYLIKTRGQQVTLSCSPISGHRSVSWYQQTPGQGLQFLFEYFSETQRNKGNFPGRFSGRQFSNSRSEMNVSTLELGDSALYLCASSLAFGRALEAFFGQGTRLTVV.

The chain has TRBV19 and TRBJ2-1, with 10 bases identical to TRBD2. Germline V gene data show CDR1 as LNHDA and CDR2 as SQIVND (reference sequence). The CDR3 length is 16 residues. The V segment lost 5 bases and the J segment 8 bases; nucleotides outside the gene matches: 12. CDR3 in DNA: TGTGCCAGTAGTTTCCCTCTAGCGGGAGATTCGGATGAGCAGTTCTTC. Its translation is CASSFPLAGDSDEQFF. Variable domain in full (rest from reference TRBV19 and TRBJ2-1): DGGITQSPKYLFRKEGQNVTLSCEQNLNHDAMYWYRQDPGQGLRLIYYSQIVNDFQKGDIAEGYSVSREKKESFPLTVTSAQKNPTAFYLCASSFPLAGDSDEQFFGPGTRLTVL.

The V call is TRBV18, the J call TRBJ2-2; 9 nucleotides line up with TRBD1. Germline loops: CDR1 KGHSH, CDR2 LQKENI. This CDR3 region has 18 residues. Germline trimming cut 3 bases from V and 4 bases from J; bases unmatched to any gene: 12. CDR3 residues: CASSPRTQGADGTGELFF. CDR3 nucleotide sequence: TGTGCCAGCTCACCCCGGACACAGGGGGCGGATGGCACCGGGGAGCTGTTTTTT.

DNA of the CDR3: TGTGCCAGCAGTTTATTCGGGAGGGCGTACGAGCAGTACTTC. Translation gives CASSLFGRAYEQYF. The rearrangement joins TRBV28 to TRBJ2-7; 8 bases are a match to TRBD2. Per germline, CDR1 MDHEN and CDR2 SYDVKM. The J segment lost 4 bases and the V segment lost 1 base, leaving 3 bases of the junction unmatched. The CDR3 length is 14 residues.

The chain combines TRBV14 with TRBJ2-3; D is possibly TRBD1 (6 bases). Germline CDR1 SGHDN, CDR2 FVKESK. V lost 4 bases, J lost 4 bases, and 18 bases lay in between. The CDR3 is 16 residues long. CDR3 sequence: CASSRLTGSIADTQYF. CDR3 sequence (DNA): TGTGCCAGCAGCCGCCTGACAGGTTCTATCGCAGATACGCAGTATTTT.

J is TRBJ2-7 and V is TRBV5-4, with 9 bases matching TRBD2. The ends lost 4 bases at V and 0 bases at J; junction bases unmatched: 17. Looked up from germline, CDR1 is SGHNT and CDR2 is YYREEE (reference sequence). The CDR3 totals 19 residues. The CDR3 nucleotides are TGTGCCAGCAGCACCGGGCAGGCGGGAGGGCCTTATTACTCCTACGAGCAGTACTTC. It translates to CASSTGQAGGPYYSYEQYF.

This chain uses TRBV18 with TRBJ2-7; 10 bases are shared with TRBD1. The CDR3 consists of 14 residues. Per germline, CDR1 KGHSH and CDR2 LQKENI. The V gene end was trimmed by 3 bases and the J gene end by 5 bases; junction bases not matched to a gene: 4. The CDR3 nucleotides read TGTGCCAGCTCACCCAAGGGACAGGGGAACGAGCAGTACTTC. Its protein is CASSPKGQGNEQYF.

This chain connects TRBV30 to TRBJ1-5; D is perhaps TRBD1 (6 bases). The V gene lost 0 bases and the J gene lost 4 bases, with 13 bases spanning the gap. Germline loops: CDR1 GTSNPN, CDR2 SVGIG (reference sequence). The CDR3 length is 15 residues. The CDR3 DNA sequence: TGTGCCTGGAGTGTCAACACAGGGTCGAATCAGCCCCAGCATTTT. Its protein product is CAWSVNTGSNQPQHF.

The CDR3 sequence is CASSFGLAGPRGLDLNEQFF. The CDR3 nucleotides read TGTGCCAGCAGTTTTGGTCTCGCAGGTCCCCGCGGACTAGATCTGAATGAGCAGTTCTTC. J is TRBJ2-1 and V is TRBV28; 7 positions agree with TRBD2. J lost 7 bases, V lost 3 bases, and 24 bases had no gene match. There are 20 residues in the CDR3. Germline CDR1 is MDHEN and CDR2 is SYDVKM.

The chain is built from TRBV10-2 and TRBJ2-1; a possible D gene is TRBD1 (6 bases). From germline, CDR1 is WSHSY and CDR2 SAAADI. This CDR3 has 13 residues. Trimming shortened V by 6 bases and J by 7 bases, and 13 bases separated the two germline ends. The CDR3 region has the DNA TGCGCCAGCAGGACAGGCTCTCGGAATGAGCAGTTCTTC. It codes for CASRTGSRNEQFF.

The rearrangement links TRBV28 to TRBJ1-2, with D hard to call. With 4 bases removed from V and 8 bases from J, the gap between germline ends came to 23 bases. The CDR3 totals 16 residues. Looked up from germline, CDR1 is MDHEN and CDR2 is SYDVKM. CDR3 sequence (DNA): TGTGCCAGCAGTTCTCATACGGGCAGCCGCCACGGAGGCTACACCTTC. Its translation: CASSSHTGSRHGGYTF.

The chain recombines TRBV19 with TRBJ2-7; D is perhaps TRBD1 (5 bases). The V gene's germline CDR1 is LNHDA and CDR2 SQIVND (reference sequence). The germline V and J ends were trimmed by 6 bases and 5 bases, with 20 bases remaining between them. The CDR3 totals 15 residues. DNA for the CDR3: TGTGCCAGTAGGAAACAGGCACAGCTCGCTGACGAGCAGTACTTC. This codes for CASRKQAQLADEQYF.